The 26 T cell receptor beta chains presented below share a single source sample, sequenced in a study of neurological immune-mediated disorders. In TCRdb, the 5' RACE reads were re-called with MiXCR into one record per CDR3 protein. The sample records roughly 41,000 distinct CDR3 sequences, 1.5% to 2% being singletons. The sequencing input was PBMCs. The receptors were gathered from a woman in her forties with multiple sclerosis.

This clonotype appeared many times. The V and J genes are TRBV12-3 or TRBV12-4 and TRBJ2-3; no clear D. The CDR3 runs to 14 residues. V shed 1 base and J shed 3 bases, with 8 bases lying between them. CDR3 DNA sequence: TGTGCCAGCAGTTTAGTACGTGGGACAGATACGCAGTATTTT. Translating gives CASSLVRGTDTQYF.

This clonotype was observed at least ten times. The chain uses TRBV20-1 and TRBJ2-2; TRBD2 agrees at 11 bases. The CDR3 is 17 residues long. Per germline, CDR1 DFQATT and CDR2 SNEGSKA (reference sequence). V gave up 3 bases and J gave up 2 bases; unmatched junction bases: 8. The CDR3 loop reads CSASGLAGGPNTGELFF. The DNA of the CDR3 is TGCAGTGCTAGTGGGCTAGCGGGGGGACCTAACACCGGGGAGCTGTTTTTT.

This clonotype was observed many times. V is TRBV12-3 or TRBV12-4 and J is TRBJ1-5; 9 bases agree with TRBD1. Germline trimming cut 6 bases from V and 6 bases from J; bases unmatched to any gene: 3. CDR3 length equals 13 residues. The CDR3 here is CASSRDRAQPQHF. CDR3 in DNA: TGTGCCAGCAGCCGGGACAGGGCTCAGCCCCAGCATTTT.

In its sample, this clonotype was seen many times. CDR3 residues: CATSESQGKNYGYTF. The CDR3, as DNA: TGTGCCACCAGTGAGTCACAGGGGAAAAACTATGGCTACACCTTC. This sequence joins TRBV24-1 and TRBJ1-2; 7 nucleotides line up with TRBD1. With 4 bases clipped from V and 2 bases from J, the junction kept 6 bases outside the gene matches. CDR1 and CDR2 from the germline V gene are KGHDR and SFDVKD. The CDR3 runs 15 residues.

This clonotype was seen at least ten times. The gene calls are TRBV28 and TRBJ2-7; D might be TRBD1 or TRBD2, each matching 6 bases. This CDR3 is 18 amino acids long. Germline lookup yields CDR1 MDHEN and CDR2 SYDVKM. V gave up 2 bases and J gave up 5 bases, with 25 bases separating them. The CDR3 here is CASSLPTGGGRGAHEQYF. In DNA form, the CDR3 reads TGTGCCAGCAGTTTACCGACAGGAGGAGGGCGGGGAGCCCACGAGCAGTACTTC.

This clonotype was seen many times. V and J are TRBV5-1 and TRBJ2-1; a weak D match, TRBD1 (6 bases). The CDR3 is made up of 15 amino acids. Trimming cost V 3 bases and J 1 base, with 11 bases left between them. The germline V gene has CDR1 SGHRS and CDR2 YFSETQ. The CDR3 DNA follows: TGCGCCAGCAGCTCCGGACAGAAGTCCTACAATGAGCAGTTCTTC. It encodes CASSSGQKSYNEQFF.

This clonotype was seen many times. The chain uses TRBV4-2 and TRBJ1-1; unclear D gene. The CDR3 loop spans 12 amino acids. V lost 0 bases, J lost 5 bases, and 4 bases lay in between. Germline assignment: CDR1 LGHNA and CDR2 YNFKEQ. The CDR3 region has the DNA TGTGCCAGCAGCCAAGAATGGACTGAAGCTTTCTTT. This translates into CASSQEWTEAFF.

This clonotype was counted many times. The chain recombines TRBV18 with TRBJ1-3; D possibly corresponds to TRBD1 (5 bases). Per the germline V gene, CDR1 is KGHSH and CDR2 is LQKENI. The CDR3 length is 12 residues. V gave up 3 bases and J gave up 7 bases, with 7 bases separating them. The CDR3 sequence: CASSPEGNTIYF. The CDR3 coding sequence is TGTGCCAGCTCACCCGAGGGGAACACCATATATTTT.

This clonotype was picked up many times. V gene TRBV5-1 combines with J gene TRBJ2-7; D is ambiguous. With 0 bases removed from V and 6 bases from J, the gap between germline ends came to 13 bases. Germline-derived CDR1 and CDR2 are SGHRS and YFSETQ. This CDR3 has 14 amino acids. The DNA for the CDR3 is TGCGCCAGCAGCTTGGGTCAGCCCCGGCCCGAGCAGTACTTC. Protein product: CASSLGQPRPEQYF.

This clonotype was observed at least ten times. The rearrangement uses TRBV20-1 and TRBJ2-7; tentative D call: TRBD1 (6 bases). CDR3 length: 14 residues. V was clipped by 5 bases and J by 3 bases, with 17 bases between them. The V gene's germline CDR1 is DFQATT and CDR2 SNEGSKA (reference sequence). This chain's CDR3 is CSAWKQGKIYEQYF. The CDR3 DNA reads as TGCAGTGCTTGGAAACAGGGAAAAATCTACGAGCAGTACTTC.

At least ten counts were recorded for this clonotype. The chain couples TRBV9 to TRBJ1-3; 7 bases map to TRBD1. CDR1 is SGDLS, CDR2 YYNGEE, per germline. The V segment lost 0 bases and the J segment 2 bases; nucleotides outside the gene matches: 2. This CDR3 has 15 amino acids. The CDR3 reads CASSVGDSTGNTIYF. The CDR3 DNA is TGTGCCAGCAGCGTAGGGGACAGCACTGGAAACACCATATATTTT.

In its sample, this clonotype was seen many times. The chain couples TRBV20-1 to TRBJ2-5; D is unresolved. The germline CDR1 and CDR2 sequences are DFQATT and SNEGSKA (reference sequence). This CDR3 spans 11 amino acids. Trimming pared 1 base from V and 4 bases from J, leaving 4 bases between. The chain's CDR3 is CSARGLETQYF. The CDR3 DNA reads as TGCAGTGCTAGAGGTTTAGAGACCCAGTACTTC.

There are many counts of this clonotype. CDR3 in amino acids: CASSLEADTQYF. CDR3 DNA sequence: TGTGCCAGCAGCTTAGAGGCAGATACGCAGTATTTT. The chain combines TRBV7-9 with TRBJ2-3, with unresolved D. Trimming removed 1 base from V and 4 bases from J, with 3 bases in between. The CDR3 contains 12 residues. Looked up from germline, CDR1 is SEHNR and CDR2 is FQNEAQ (reference sequence).

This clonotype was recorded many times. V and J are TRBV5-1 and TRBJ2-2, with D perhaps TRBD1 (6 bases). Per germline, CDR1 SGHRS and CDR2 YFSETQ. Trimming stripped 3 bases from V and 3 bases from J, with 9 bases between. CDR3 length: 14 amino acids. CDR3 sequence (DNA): TGCGCCAGCAGCTCCGGGACATACACCGGGGAGCTGTTTTTT. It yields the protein CASSSGTYTGELFF. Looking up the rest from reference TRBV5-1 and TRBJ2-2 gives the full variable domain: KAGVTQTPRYLIKTRGQQVTLSCSPISGHRSVSWYQQTPGQGLQFLFEYFSETQRNKGNFPGRFSGRQFSNSRSEMNVSTLELGDSALYLCASSSGTYTGELFFGEGSRLTVL.

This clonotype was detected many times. Here the CDR3 reads CATSRAAADTQYF. CDR3 coding DNA: TGTGCCACCAGTCGTGCGGCGGCAGATACGCAGTATTTT. J is TRBJ2-3 and V is TRBV24-1; D unclear. Germline V gene data show CDR1 as KGHDR and CDR2 as SFDVKD. There are 13 residues in the CDR3. V dropped 6 bases and J dropped 4 bases, with 10 bases sitting between them.

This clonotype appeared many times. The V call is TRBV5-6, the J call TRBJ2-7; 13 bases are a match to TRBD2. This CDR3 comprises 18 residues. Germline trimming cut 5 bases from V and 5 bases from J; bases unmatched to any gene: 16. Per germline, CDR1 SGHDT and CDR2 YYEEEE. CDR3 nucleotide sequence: TGTGCCAGCAGATCTAGCGGGACTAGCGGGGACCTTGGGGACGAGCAGTACTTC. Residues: CASRSSGTSGDLGDEQYF.

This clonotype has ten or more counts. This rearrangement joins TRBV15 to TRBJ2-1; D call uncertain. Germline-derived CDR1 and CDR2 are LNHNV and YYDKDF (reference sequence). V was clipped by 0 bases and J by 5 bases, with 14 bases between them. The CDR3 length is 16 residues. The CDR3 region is CATSRDVAGAHNEQFF. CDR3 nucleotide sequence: TGTGCCACCAGCAGAGATGTGGCAGGTGCCCACAATGAGCAGTTCTTC.

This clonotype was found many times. This chain's CDR3 is CSALDGGQETQYF. CDR3 sequence (DNA): TGCAGTGCCCTTGACGGAGGCCAGGAGACCCAGTACTTC. The chain recombines TRBV20-1 with TRBJ2-5, with a weak D call TRBD2 (5 bases). Trimming shortened V by 6 bases and J by 5 bases, and 16 bases separated the two germline ends. The CDR3 sequence is 13 residues long. CDR1 DFQATT and CDR2 SNEGSKA come from the germline V gene (reference sequence).

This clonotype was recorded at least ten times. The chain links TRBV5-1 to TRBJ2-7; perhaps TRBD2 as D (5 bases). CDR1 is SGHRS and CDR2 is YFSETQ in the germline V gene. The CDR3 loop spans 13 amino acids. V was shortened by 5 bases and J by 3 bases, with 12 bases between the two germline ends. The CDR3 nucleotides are TGCGCCAGCAGACTAGGTTCTCGCTACGAGCAGTACTTC. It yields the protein CASRLGSRYEQYF.

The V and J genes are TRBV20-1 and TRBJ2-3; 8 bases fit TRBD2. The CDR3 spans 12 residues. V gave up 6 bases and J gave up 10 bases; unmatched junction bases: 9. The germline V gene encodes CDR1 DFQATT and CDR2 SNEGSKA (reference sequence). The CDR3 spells CSASGGWNPQYF. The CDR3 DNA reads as TGCAGTGCCTCGGGGGGGTGGAACCCGCAGTATTTT.

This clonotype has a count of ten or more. CDR3 amino acids: CASSLVGLGDEQYF. The CDR3 DNA follows: TGTGCCAGCAGCTTAGTGGGACTAGGAGACGAGCAGTACTTC. The V and J genes are TRBV7-9 and TRBJ2-7, with 8 positions matching TRBD2. Trimming removed 1 base from V and 5 bases from J; junction bases left unmatched: 4. Germline CDR1 is SEHNR and CDR2 is FQNEAQ (reference sequence). This CDR3 is 14 amino acids long. The variable domain in full, with the rest retrieved from reference TRBV7-9 and TRBJ2-7, is DTGVSQNPRHKITKRGQNVTFRCDPISEHNRLYWYRQTLGQGPEFLTYFQNEAQLEKSRLLSDRFSAERPKGSFSTLEIQRTEQGDSAMYLCASSLVGLGDEQYFGPGTRLTVT.

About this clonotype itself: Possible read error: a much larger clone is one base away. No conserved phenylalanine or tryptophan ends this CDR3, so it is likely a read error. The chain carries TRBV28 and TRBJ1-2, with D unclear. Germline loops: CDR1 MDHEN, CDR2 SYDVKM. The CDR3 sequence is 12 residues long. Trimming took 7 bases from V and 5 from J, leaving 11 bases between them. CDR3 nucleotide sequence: TGTGCCAGCACGGATAGATTGTATGGCTACACCGTC. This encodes CASTDRLYGYTV.

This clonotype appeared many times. CDR3 nucleotides: TGCGCCAGCAGCTTGGAGGGACCAAATTCACCCCTCCACTTT. Translating gives CASSLEGPNSPLHF. This chain uses TRBV5-1 with TRBJ1-6; tentative D call: TRBD1 (5 bases). V was cut by 0 bases and J by 7 bases, with 8 bases left in between. CDR1 and CDR2 from the germline V gene are SGHRS and YFSETQ. The length of the CDR3 is 14 residues.

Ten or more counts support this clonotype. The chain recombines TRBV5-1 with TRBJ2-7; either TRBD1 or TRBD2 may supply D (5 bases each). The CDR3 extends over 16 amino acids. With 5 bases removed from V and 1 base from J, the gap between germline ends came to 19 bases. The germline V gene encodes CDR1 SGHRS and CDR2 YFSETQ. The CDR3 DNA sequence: TGCGCCAGCAGGCCTTACACCGGGACCGCTTCCTACGAGCAGTACTTC. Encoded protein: CASRPYTGTASYEQYF.

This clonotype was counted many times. DNA for the CDR3: TGCAGTGCTAGAGGCACTCCTGGACATGGAGTTTCACCCCTCCACTTT. Its protein product is CSARGTPGHGVSPLHF. This chain joins TRBV20-1 and TRBJ1-6; perhaps TRBD1 as D (5 bases). The CDR3 contains 16 residues. Germline CDR1 reads DFQATT; CDR2 reads SNEGSKA (reference sequence). V lost 1 base, J lost 9 bases, and 19 bases lay in between.

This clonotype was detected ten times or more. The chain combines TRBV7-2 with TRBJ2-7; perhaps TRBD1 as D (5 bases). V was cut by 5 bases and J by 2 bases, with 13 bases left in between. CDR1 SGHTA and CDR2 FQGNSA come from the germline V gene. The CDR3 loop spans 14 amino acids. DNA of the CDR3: TGTGCCAGCAGCCTGACAGTGGGTCCCTACGAGCAGTACTTC. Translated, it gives CASSLTVGPYEQYF.